This passage covers 8 T cell receptor beta chains from one sample sequenced in a study of CD8+CD57+ T cells in acquired aplastic anemia. The study profiled TCR beta VDJ and CDR3 using genomic DNA as template. TCRdb itself ran the reads through MiXCR, one entry per CDR3 protein. The sample has around 430,000 distinct CDR3 sequences, less than 35% seen once; the top ten hold 0.7% to 1%. Patients who underwent sequencing had shown CD8+CD57+ cell expansion by flow cytometry. Input material: sorted CD4+, CD8+, or CD8+CD57+ T cells (not recorded which) from PBMCs. The receptor source for this set is a human donor with aplastic anemia.

This chain uses TRBV29-1 with TRBJ2-5; D is perhaps TRBD1 (6 bases). Trimming took off 4 bases at V and 5 bases at J, with 17 bases between the two ends. The CDR3 sequence is 14 residues long. Germline V gene lookup returns CDR1 SQVTM and CDR2 ANQGSEA. The CDR3 here is CSVGRAGDWETQYF. In DNA, the CDR3 is TGCAGCGTTGGAAGGGCAGGGGATTGGGAGACCCAGTACTTC.

Only a few counts were recorded for this clonotype. V is TRBV7-2 and J is TRBJ1-1; D unresolved. Germline V gene sequence: CDR1 SGHTA, CDR2 FQGNSA. The V end was cut by 5 bases, the J end by 5 bases, with 21 bases between. This CDR3 contains 16 residues. In nucleotides, the CDR3 is TGTGCCAGCAGCCTATACGGAGCGGGAGTGTGGACTGAAGCTTTCTTT. Encoded protein: CASSLYGAGVWTEAFF.

This rearrangement joins TRBV11-1 to TRBJ1-4; D not certain. The V and J ends lost 2 bases and 7 bases respectively, with 17 bases between them. This CDR3 is 16 amino acids long. In germline, CDR1 is SGHAT, CDR2 FQDESV (reference sequence). The CDR3 DNA reads as TGTGCCAGCAGCTTACGTGATGGGCTCTCCGCTGAAAAACTGTTTTTT. Translated, it gives CASSLRDGLSAEKLFF.

The CDR3 DNA is TGTGCCATCTCCTCCGGGACAGGGTCCTACAATGAGCAGTTCTTC. The encoded protein is CAISSGTGSYNEQFF. This chain links TRBV25-1 with TRBJ2-1, with 9 bases that match TRBD1. The V and J ends lost 10 bases and 1 base, in that order; junction bases with no gene match: 8. Germline V gene data show CDR1 as MGHDK and CDR2 as SYGVNS. This CDR3 contains 15 residues. The full variable domain, its missing parts supplied by reference TRBV25-1 and TRBJ2-1, is EADIYQTPRYLVIGTGKKITLECSQTMGHDKMYWYQQDPGMELHLIHYSYGVNSTEKGDLSSESTVSRIRTEHFPLTLESARPSHTSQYLCAISSGTGSYNEQFFGPGTRLTVL.

This clonotype was found many times. V is TRBV14 and J is TRBJ1-5, with D possibly TRBD1 on 5 matching bases. V was pared by 4 bases and J by 2 bases, with 18 bases between. The CDR3 sequence is 17 residues long. Germline CDR1 SGHDN, CDR2 FVKESK. CDR3 coding DNA: TGTGCCAGCAGCCGCGGACATCCCCCGCGAGGCAATCAGCCCCAGCATTTT. Its translation: CASSRGHPPRGNQPQHF.

The genes are TRBV11-2 and TRBJ2-3; D could derive from TRBD1 or TRBD2 (6 bases each). The V and J ends lost 4 bases and 2 bases respectively, with 19 bases between them. The CDR3 consists of 17 residues. Germline CDR1 and CDR2: SGHAT and FQNNGV. This CDR3 reads CASSSPLSRGPTDTQYF. The CDR3, as DNA: TGTGCCAGCAGCTCACCTCTCTCTCGGGGGCCCACAGATACGCAGTATTTT.

The chain couples TRBV25-1 to TRBJ2-2; tentatively, D is TRBD1 (6 bases). Germline assignment: CDR1 MGHDK and CDR2 SYGVNS. The V and J ends lost 6 bases and 4 bases respectively, with 15 bases between them. The CDR3 runs to 15 residues. CDR3 DNA: TGTGCCAGCAGCTACCGGGACACCGCCACCGGGGAGCTGTTTTTT. Amino acids: CASSYRDTATGELFF.

This chain connects TRBV9 to TRBJ2-1; D possibly uses TRBD1 or TRBD2 (5 bases each). The CDR3 has 14 residues. From germline, CDR1 is SGDLS and CDR2 YYNGEE. The ends were cut back, 1 base at V and 8 bases at J, with 13 bases in the middle. CDR3 bases: TGTGCCAGCAGCGTATCGGGCAGGGACCATGAGCAGTTCTTC. It is translated as CASSVSGRDHEQFF.